The clone carrying this T cell receptor (beta chain) was found many times. This sample is drawn from a study of Graves' ophthalmopathy and Graves' hyperthyroidism. Investigators amplified TCR beta CDR3 regions from RNA transcripts. Following a first-round RT-PCR that used HTBI primers, a second-round multiplex PCR was carried out. TCRdb used MiXCR to reprocess the multiplex PCR reads, holding one entry per CDR3 protein. Of about 220,000 distinct CDR3 sequences in the sample, roughly a fifth were seen once. Germline CDR1 MNHEY, CDR2 SVGAGI. The CDR3 contains 14 residues. After removal of 7 bases from V and 6 bases from J, the junction contained 10 bases not matched to a gene.

The chain has TRBV6-5 and TRBJ2-7, with 9 bases that match TRBD1. The clonotype originates from a woman aged 50 to 60 with Graves' ophthalmopathy. Sequences were obtained from peripheral blood. The chain's CDR3 is CASTPGQGGLEQYF. The CDR3 DNA sequence: TGTGCCAGCACTCCGGGACAGGGAGGTCTCGAGCAGTACTTC.